This T cell receptor (beta chain) was identified in a study of Ad26.COV2.S vaccination and SARS-CoV-2 variants. For the study at large: Of the COV1001 trial arms, the Ad26.COV2.S arm included the donor.

The sample's treatment: roughly 18 received Ad26.COV2.S at low or high dose, single or two shots; 5 received placebo; per-sample allocation not given. Sampling took place 63 days after the first vaccine or placebo injection. In Boston, an adult donor aged 18-55 years took part. Expressing Wuhan-strain SARS-CoV-2 spike, an Ad26 vector served as the vaccine. Between the trimmed V and J ends, which lost 4 bases and 8 bases, there was a span of 12 bases. CDR3 length equals 13 residues. Germline V gene lookup returns CDR1 SQVTM and CDR2 ANQGSEA. Profiling relied on immunoSEQ multiplex PCR, and the TCRdb table lists in-frame clones only, not all of them. The repertoire includes over 400,000 clones, roughly 88% of them detected once, and around 4.5% sits in the top ten.

Specimen: peripheral blood, collected in a trial of Ad26.COV2.S vaccine versus placebo. This TCR was sampled from a person aged 18-65 years who received the Ad26.COV2.S COVID-19 vaccine or a placebo. The V call is TRBV29-1, the J call TRBJ1-6, with a weak D call TRBD1 (5 bases). The CDR3 DNA reads as TGCAGCGTTGGGTGGGGGAGCGATTCACCCCTCCACTTT. Residues: CSVGWGSDSPLHF.